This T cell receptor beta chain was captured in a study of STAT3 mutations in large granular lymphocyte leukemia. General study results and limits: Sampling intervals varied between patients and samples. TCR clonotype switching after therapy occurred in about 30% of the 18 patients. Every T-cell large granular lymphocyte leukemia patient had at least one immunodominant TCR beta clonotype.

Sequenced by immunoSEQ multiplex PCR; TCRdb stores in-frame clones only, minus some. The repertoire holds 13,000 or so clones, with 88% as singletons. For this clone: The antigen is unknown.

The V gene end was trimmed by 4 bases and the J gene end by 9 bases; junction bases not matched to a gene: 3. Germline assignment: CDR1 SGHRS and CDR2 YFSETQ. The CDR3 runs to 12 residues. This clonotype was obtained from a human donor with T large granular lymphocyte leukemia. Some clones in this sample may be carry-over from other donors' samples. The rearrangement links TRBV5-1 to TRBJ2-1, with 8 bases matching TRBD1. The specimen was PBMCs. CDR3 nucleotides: TGCGCCAGCAGCCGGACAGGGTTTGAGCAGTTCTTC. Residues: CASSRTGFEQFF.